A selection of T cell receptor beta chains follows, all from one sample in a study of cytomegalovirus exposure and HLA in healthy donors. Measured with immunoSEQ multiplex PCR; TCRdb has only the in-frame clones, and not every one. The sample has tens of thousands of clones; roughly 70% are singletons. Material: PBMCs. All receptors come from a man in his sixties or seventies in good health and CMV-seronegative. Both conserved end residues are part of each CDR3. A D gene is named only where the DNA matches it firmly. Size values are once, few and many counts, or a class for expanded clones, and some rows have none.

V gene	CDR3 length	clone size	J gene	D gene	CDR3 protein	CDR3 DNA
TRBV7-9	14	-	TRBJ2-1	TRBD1	CASSFPGGSNEQFF	TGTGCCAGCAGCTTCCCAGGGGGAAGCAATGAGCAGTTCTTC
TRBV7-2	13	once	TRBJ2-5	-	CASSPEAQETQYF	TGTGCCAGCAGCCCGGAGGCTCAAGAGACCCAGTACTTC
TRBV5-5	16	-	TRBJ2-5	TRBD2	CASSVALAGSQETQYF	TGTGCCAGCAGTGTTGCGTTAGCGGGGTCCCAAGAGACCCAGTACTTC
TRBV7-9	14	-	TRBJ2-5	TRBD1	CSSSLRTGQETQYF	TGTTCCAGCAGCCTCCGGACAGGGCAAGAGACCCAGTACTTC
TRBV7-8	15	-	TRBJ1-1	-	CASSSQGKLNTEAFF	TGTGCCAGCAGCTCGCAGGGAAAACTGAACACTGAAGCTTTCTTT
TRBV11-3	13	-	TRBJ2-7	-	CASSLVSGREQYF	TGTGCCAGCAGCTTGGTAAGCGGACGGGAGCAGTACTTC
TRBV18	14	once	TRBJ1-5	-	CASSPELSNQPQHF	TGTGCCAGCTCACCAGAGTTAAGCAATCAGCCCCAGCATTTT
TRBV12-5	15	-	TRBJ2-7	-	CASGSGTAADYEQYF	TGTGCTAGTGGTTCAGGGACTGCCGCCGACTACGAGCAGTACTTC
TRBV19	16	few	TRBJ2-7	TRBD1	CASSIAKGAFSYEQYF	TGTGCCAGTAGTATAGCGAAGGGGGCATTCTCCTACGAGCAGTACTTC
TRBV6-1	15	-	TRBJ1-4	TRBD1	CASSSQGATNEKLFF	TGTGCCAGCAGTTCACAGGGGGCAACTAATGAAAAACTGTTTTTT
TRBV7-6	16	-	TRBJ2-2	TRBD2	CASSTSGSPNTGELFF	TGTGCCAGCAGCACTAGCGGGAGCCCGAACACCGGGGAGCTGTTTTTT
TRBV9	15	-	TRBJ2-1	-	CASSVGNTRTFEQFF	TGTGCCAGCAGCGTAGGCAATACCAGGACATTCGAGCAGTTCTTC
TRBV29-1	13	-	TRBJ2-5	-	CSVVRGAEETQYF	TGCAGCGTTGTTCGGGGGGCCGAGGAGACCCAGTACTTC
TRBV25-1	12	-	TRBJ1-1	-	CASSEGHTEAFF	TGTGCCAGCAGTGAAGGACATACTGAAGCTTTCTTT
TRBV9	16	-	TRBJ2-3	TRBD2	CASSVRASGITDTQYF	TGTGCCAGCAGCGTACGGGCTAGCGGGATCACAGATACGCAGTATTTT
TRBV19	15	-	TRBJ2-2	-	CASRRDSANTGELFF	TGTGCCAGCCGGAGGGACAGCGCGAACACCGGGGAGCTGTTTTTT
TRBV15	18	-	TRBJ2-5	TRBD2	CATSPGTSGGGRGETQYF	TGTGCCACCAGCCCCGGGACTAGCGGGGGAGGGAGGGGAGAGACCCAGTACTTC
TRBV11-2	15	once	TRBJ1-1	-	CASSLIAGLITEAFF	TGTGCCAGCAGCTTAATTGCAGGGTTGATCACTGAAGCTTTCTTT
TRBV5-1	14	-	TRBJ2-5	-	CASSFFPGLETQYF	TGCGCCAGCAGCTTCTTCCCAGGGTTAGAGACCCAGTACTTC
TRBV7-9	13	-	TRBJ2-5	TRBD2	CASSSLARETQYF	TGTGCCAGCAGCTCACTAGCGAGGGAGACCCAGTACTTC
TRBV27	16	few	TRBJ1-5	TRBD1	CASSHGGTGGNQPQHF	TGTGCCAGCAGTCACGGGGGGACAGGGGGCAATCAGCCCCAGCATTTT
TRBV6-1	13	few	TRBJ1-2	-	CASSDAGNYGYTF	TGTGCCAGCAGTGATGCAGGGAACTATGGCTACACCTTC
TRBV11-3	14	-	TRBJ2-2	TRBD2	CASSRNGGSGELFF	TGTGCCAGCAGCCGCAACGGGGGGTCCGGGGAGCTGTTTTTT
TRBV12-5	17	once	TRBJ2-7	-	CASGLTSRGRVSYEQYF	TGTGCTAGTGGTTTGACATCGCGCGGGCGTGTTTCCTACGAGCAGTACTTC
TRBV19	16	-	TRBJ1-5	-	CASSYPQGKSNQPQHF	TGTGCCAGTAGTTATCCTCAGGGGAAAAGCAATCAGCCCCAGCATTTT
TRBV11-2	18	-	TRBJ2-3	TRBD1	CASSLNPGTGRDTDTQYF	TGTGCCAGCAGCCTCAACCCGGGGACAGGGAGGGACACAGATACGCAGTATTTT
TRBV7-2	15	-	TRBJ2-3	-	CASSLGGAGTDTQYF	TGTGCCAGCAGCTTAGGGGGAGCGGGCACAGATACGCAGTATTTT
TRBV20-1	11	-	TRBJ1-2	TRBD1	CSAPQGVGYTF	TGCAGTGCTCCACAGGGGGTCGGCTACACCTTC
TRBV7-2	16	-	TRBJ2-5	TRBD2	CASSSGVGLVSETQYF	TGTGCCAGCAGCTCCGGGGTGGGACTAGTGTCGGAGACCCAGTACTTC
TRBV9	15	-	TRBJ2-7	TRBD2	CASSVEGGGAREQYF	TGTGCCAGCAGCGTAGAGGGCGGGGGGGCCCGCGAGCAGTACTTC
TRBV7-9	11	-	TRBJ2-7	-	CASSLSYEQYF	TGTGCCAGCAGCCTCTCCTACGAGCAGTACTTC
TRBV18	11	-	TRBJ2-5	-	CASSSQETQYF	TGTGCCAGCTCATCTCAAGAGACCCAGTACTTC
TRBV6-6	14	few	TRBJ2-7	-	CASSYSQGLEEQYF	TGTGCCAGCAGTTACTCCCAGGGTCTAGAAGAGCAGTACTTC
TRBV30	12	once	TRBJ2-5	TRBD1	CAWGQGGETQYF	TGTGCCTGGGGACAGGGCGGAGAGACCCAGTACTTC
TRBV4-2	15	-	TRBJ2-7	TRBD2	CASSPTGTSGYEQYF	TGTGCCAGCAGCCCCACCGGGACTAGCGGCTACGAGCAGTACTTC
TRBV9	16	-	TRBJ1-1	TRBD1	CASSPQGQMMYTEAFF	TGTGCCAGCAGCCCCCAGGGACAGATGATGTACACTGAAGCTTTCTTT
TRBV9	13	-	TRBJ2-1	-	CASSFGLDNEQFF	TGTGCCAGCAGCTTCGGACTCGACAATGAGCAGTTCTTC
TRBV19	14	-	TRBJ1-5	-	CASTTVNSNQPQHF	TGTGCCAGTACGACAGTTAATAGCAATCAGCCCCAGCATTTT
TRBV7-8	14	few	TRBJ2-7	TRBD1	CASSRTGGSYEQYF	TGTGCCAGCAGCCGTACAGGGGGGAGCTACGAGCAGTACTTC
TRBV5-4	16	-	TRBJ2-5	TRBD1	CASSPGGDRGRETQYF	TGTGCCAGCAGCCCCGGAGGGGACAGGGGGCGAGAGACCCAGTACTTC
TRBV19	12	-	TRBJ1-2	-	CASSRNRVGYTF	TGTGCCAGTAGTCGAAACAGAGTTGGCTACACCTTC
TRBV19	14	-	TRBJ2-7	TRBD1	CASAQGAQEYEQYF	TGTGCCAGTGCACAGGGGGCGCAGGAGTACGAGCAGTACTTC
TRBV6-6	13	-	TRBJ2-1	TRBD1	CASNRGYGNEQFF	TGTGCCAGCAACAGGGGGTATGGCAATGAGCAGTTCTTC
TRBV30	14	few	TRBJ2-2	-	CAWSPARQGGELFF	TGTGCCTGGAGTCCAGCGCGCCAAGGCGGGGAGCTGTTTTTT
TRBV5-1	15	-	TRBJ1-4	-	CASSEAPGLGEKLFF	TGCGCCAGCAGCGAAGCCCCGGGACTAGGGGAAAAACTGTTTTTT
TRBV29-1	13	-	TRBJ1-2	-	CSVEDHDRYGYTF	TGCAGCGTTGAAGATCACGATAGATATGGCTACACCTTC
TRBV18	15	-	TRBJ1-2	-	CASSPGGLGMLGYTF	TGTGCCAGCTCACCAGGCGGACTCGGAATGCTTGGCTACACCTTC
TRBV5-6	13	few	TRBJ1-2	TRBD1	CASSLDQGDGYTF	TGTGCCAGCAGCTTGGACCAGGGGGATGGCTACACCTTC
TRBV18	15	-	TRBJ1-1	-	CASSPDTGMNTEAFF	TGTGCCAGCTCACCGGACACAGGGATGAACACTGAAGCTTTCTTT
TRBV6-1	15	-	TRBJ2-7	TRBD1	CASRAGTGGNYEQYF	TGTGCCAGCAGGGCCGGGACAGGGGGGAACTACGAGCAGTACTTC